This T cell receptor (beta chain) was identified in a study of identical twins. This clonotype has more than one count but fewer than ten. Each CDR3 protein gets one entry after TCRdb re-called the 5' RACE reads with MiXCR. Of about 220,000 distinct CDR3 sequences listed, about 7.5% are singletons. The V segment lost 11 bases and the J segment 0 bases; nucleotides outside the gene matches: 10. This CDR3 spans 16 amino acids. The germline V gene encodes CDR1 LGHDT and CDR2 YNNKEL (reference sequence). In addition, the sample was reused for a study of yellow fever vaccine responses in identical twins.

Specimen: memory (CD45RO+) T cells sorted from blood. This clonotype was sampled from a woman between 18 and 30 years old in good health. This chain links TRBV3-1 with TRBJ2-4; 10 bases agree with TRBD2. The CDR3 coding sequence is TGTGCCGTCGGACTAGCGGAGACGCTAGCCAAAAACATTCAGTACTTC. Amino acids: CAVGLAETLAKNIQYF. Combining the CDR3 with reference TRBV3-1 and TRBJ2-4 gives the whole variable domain DTAVSQTPKYLVTQMGNDKSIKCEQNLGHDTMYWYKQDSKKFLKIMFSYNNKELIINETVPNRFSPKSPDKAHLNLHINSLELGDSAVYFCAVGLAETLAKNIQYFGAGTRLSVL.